This T cell receptor (beta chain) stems from a study of blood T cell repertoires in COVID-19. Measured with immunoSEQ multiplex PCR; TCRdb has only the in-frame clones, and not every one. The sample shows roughly 22,000 clones, around 90% of them seen only once. CDR1 is MRHNA, CDR2 SNTAGT, per germline. The ends lost 8 bases at V and 4 bases at J; junction bases unmatched: 14. The CDR3 is 16 residues long. The rearrangement links TRBV6-4 to TRBJ1-2, with 9 bases that match TRBD1. The sequence came from a man aged 65-85 years with active COVID-19. Sequenced material: peripheral blood. CDR3 bases: TGTGCCAGCTCCCTGGCCCCGGGACAGGGCCTCTATGGCTACACCTTC. It encodes CASSLAPGQGLYGYTF.